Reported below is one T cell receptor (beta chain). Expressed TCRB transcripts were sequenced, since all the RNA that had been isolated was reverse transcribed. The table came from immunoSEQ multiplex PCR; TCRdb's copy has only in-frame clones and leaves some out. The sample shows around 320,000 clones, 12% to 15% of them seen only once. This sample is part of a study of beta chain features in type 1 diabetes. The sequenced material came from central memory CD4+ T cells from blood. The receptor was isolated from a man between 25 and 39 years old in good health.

CDR3 residues: CASSLGYTGELFF. The DNA of the CDR3 is TGCGCCAGCAGCCTCGGGTACACCGGGGAGCTGTTTTTT. The V call is TRBV4-1, the J call TRBJ2-2; no clear D. The CDR3 spans 13 residues. Germline lookup yields CDR1 MGHRA and CDR2 YSYEKL. The V gene lost 4 bases and the J gene lost 3 bases, with 6 bases spanning the gap.